This T cell receptor beta chain appears in the sequencing data of a study of shared clonotypes between healthy human individuals. TCRdb keeps only in-frame clones here, not all; method: immunoSEQ multiplex PCR. The table shows roughly 530,000 clones, with around 96% occurring only once. Researchers partitioned CD4+ cells into CD45RA+ naive and CD45RA-negative memory subsets. Trimming removed 4 bases from V and 7 bases from J, with 10 bases in between. This CDR3 spans 13 amino acids. Germline CDR1 ENHRY, CDR2 SYGVKD. The receptor comes from a woman in her thirties in good health. The sample consisted of naive CD4+ T cells sorted from blood. Subset here: CD45RA+ positively selected. The gene calls are TRBV10-3 and TRBJ2-2; possibly TRBD2 for D (5 bases). The CDR3 loop reads CAISAGLIGELFF. The CDR3 DNA sequence: TGTGCCATCAGTGCCGGACTGATCGGGGAGCTGTTTTTT.